This T cell receptor beta chain was sequenced for a study of follicular helper T cells after annual influenza vaccination. The CDR3 is made up of 15 amino acids. Trimming left V 1 base short and J 6 bases short, with 15 bases between. Germline lookup yields CDR1 SEHNR and CDR2 FQNEAQ (reference sequence). Profiled with immunoSEQ multiplex PCR; TCRdb holds only in-frame clones, not every one. Of 26,000 or so clones listed, approximately 80% are singletons. Time point here: 2014-2015 season, pre-vaccination. The clonotype comes from an adult who received the influenza vaccine. The V gene is TRBV7-9, the J gene TRBJ1-2; no definite D call. This specimen consisted of CXCR5+ CD38- circulating T follicular helper cells from blood, obtained on the day of influenza vaccination. The subset denotes: circulating Tfh, non-naive CD4+CXCR5+PD-1+ (ICOS+CD38+ or ICOS-CD38-). CDR3 sequence (DNA): TGTGCCAGCAGCTTAGGGCAGGCGGGTCTACATGGCTACACCTTC. Protein: CASSLGQAGLHGYTF.